The 30 T cell receptor beta chains below all came from one sample that was sequenced in a study of a mutant IDH1 vaccine in newly diagnosed glioma (dated by TCRdb to the early 2020s). The library was made by the immunoSEQ multiplex PCR assay. What TCRdb holds here is the immuneACCESS table cut down to in-frame rearrangements. Part of the clones is not present; checked against another copy, under half of the missing clones reflect an unresolved V gene, and the others are unexplained. The sample table lists tens of thousands of clones, less than 90% of them with a count of one. The leading ten clones occupy about 4.2% of the sample. What these receptors recognize is not known. The sample's time point label, decoded: week 35, safety follow-up. Every vaccine dose consisted of 300 ug of a 20-mer mutant IDH1 peptide in Montanide, administered subcutaneously together with topical imiquimod. Source: PBMCs, taken from a glioma patient whose treatment included an IDH1 peptide vaccine. Receptors were obtained from a man younger than 45 with glioma.

The chain recombines TRBV7-9 with TRBJ1-1; tentatively, D is TRBD1 (6 bases). Trimming took 3 bases from V and 1 from J, leaving 9 bases between them. CDR3 length: 14 amino acids. Germline V lookup: CDR1 SEHNR, CDR2 FQNEAQ (reference sequence). CDR3 sequence (DNA): TGTGCCAGCAGCTTCGGGGGACAGAACACTGAAGCTTTCTTT. Its protein product is CASSFGGQNTEAFF.

The chain carries TRBV18 and TRBJ2-7, with a tentative D call TRBD2 (5 bases). CDR3 length: 14 amino acids. The V gene lost 5 bases and the J gene lost 5 bases, with 16 bases spanning the gap. CDR1 and CDR2 (germline): KGHSH, LQKENI. The CDR3 nucleotides are TGTGCCAGCTCAAAATACGGGCCGGGGAACGAGCAGTACTTC. It yields the protein CASSKYGPGNEQYF.

The chain carries TRBV11-2 and TRBJ2-4, with D maybe TRBD1 (6 bases). The CDR3 covers 16 residues. From germline, CDR1 is SGHAT and CDR2 FQNNGV. V lost 2 bases to trimming and J lost 7 bases, with 18 bases between them. CDR3 bases: TGTGCCAGCAGCTTATTTACAGGGACCACAACGAACATTCAGTACTTC. It encodes CASSLFTGTTTNIQYF. Filled out from reference TRBV11-2 and TRBJ2-4, the complete variable domain reads EAGVAQSPRYKIIEKRQSVAFWCNPISGHATLYWYQQILGQGPKLLIQFQNNGVVDDSQLPKDRFSAERLKGVDSTLKIQPAKLEDSAVYLCASSLFTGTTTNIQYFGAGTRLSVL.

The V and J genes are TRBV5-6 and TRBJ2-7; 7 nucleotides match TRBD1. The J segment lost 1 base and the V segment lost 6 bases, leaving 10 bases of the junction unmatched. The CDR3 runs 15 residues. From germline, CDR1 is SGHDT and CDR2 YYEEEE. The CDR3 DNA reads TGTGCCAGCACCCTATTCGACAGGGAATCCTACGAGCAGTACTTC. This encodes CASTLFDRESYEQYF.

The rearrangement uses TRBV16 and TRBJ1-1, with D hard to call. Trimming stripped 0 bases from V and 0 bases from J, with 11 bases between. From germline, CDR1 is KGHSY and CDR2 FQNENV. This CDR3 has 16 residues. The CDR3 nucleotides read TGTGCCAGCAGCCAATCCCTCAGTCTTATGAACACTGAAGCTTTCTTT. It specifies CASSQSLSLMNTEAFF.

In its sample, this clone was seen a few times. The J gene is TRBJ1-1, the V gene TRBV7-6; D uncertain. Trimming cost V 5 bases and J 1 base, with 8 bases left between them. The germline CDR1 and CDR2 sequences are SGHVS and FNYEAQ. The length of the CDR3 is 13 residues. The CDR3 sequence: CASSLTRNTEAFF. The DNA of the CDR3 is TGTGCCAGCAGCCTTACGCGGAACACTGAAGCTTTCTTT.

CDR3 nucleotides: TGTGCCAGCAGCGTAGGGTTCCTTCCCAAGGTCAATTCACCCCTCCACTTT. This codes for CASSVGFLPKVNSPLHF. The chain employs TRBV7-2 and TRBJ1-6; unclear D gene. This CDR3 spans 17 amino acids. Germline CDR1 reads SGHTA; CDR2 reads FQGNSA. V lost 5 bases, J lost 7 bases, and 21 bases lay in between.

CDR3 region: CASSRRGGELYEQYF. CDR3 coding DNA: TGTGCCAGCTCACGCCGGGGAGGCGAACTCTACGAGCAGTACTTC. The chain has TRBV18 and TRBJ2-7, with D possibly being TRBD2 (6 bases). Trimming took 4 bases from V and 3 from J, leaving 16 bases between them. The germline CDR1 and CDR2 sequences are KGHSH and LQKENI. This CDR3 is built from 15 residues.

The rearrangement uses TRBV5-1 and TRBJ2-2; no clear D. The germline gives CDR1 SGHRS, CDR2 YFSETQ. The CDR3 has 14 amino acids. Trimming left V 0 bases short and J 1 base short, with 4 bases between. The CDR3 nucleotides read TGCGCCAGCAGCTTGGTCTTGAACACCGGGGAGCTGTTTTTT. Translated: CASSLVLNTGELFF.

The rearrangement links TRBV28 to TRBJ1-2; unclear D gene. The CDR3 is 13 residues long. Germline CDR1 is MDHEN and CDR2 is SYDVKM. V lost 2 bases, J lost 2 bases, and 6 bases lay in between. In nucleotides, the CDR3 is TGTGCCAGCAGTTTAGGGCGGAACTATGGCTACACCTTC. Its protein product is CASSLGRNYGYTF.

The chain uses TRBV11-2 and TRBJ1-5; a possible D gene is TRBD1 (5 bases). From germline, CDR1 is SGHAT and CDR2 FQNNGV. With 0 bases removed from V and 5 bases from J, the gap between germline ends came to 5 bases. The CDR3 has 13 amino acids. The CDR3 nucleotides are TGTGCCAGCAGCTTAGACAGGGATCAGCCCCAGCATTTT. Protein sequence: CASSLDRDQPQHF. The full variable domain, its missing parts supplied by reference TRBV11-2 and TRBJ1-5, is EAGVAQSPRYKIIEKRQSVAFWCNPISGHATLYWYQQILGQGPKLLIQFQNNGVVDDSQLPKDRFSAERLKGVDSTLKIQPAKLEDSAVYLCASSLDRDQPQHFGDGTRLSIL.

As for this clone: One junction end disagrees with the germline gene, perhaps due to a read error. The chain uses TRBV18 and TRBJ2-3, with 9 bases aligning to TRBD1. Germline CDR1 reads KGHSH; CDR2 reads LQKENI. This CDR3 spans 15 amino acids. The CDR3 nucleotides read TGTGCCAGCCCACCTATCGGGACAGGGAGAGATACGCAGTATTTT. It yields the protein CASPPIGTGRDTQYF. Looking up the rest from reference TRBV18 and TRBJ2-3 gives the full variable domain: NAGVMQNPRHLVRRRGQEARLRCSPMKGHSHVYWYRQLPEEGLKFMVYLQKENIIDESGMPKERFSAEFPKEGPSILRIQQVVRGDSAAYFCASPPIGTGRDTQYFGPGTRLTVL.

The chain has TRBV6-1 and TRBJ1-5; tentatively, D is TRBD1 (5 bases). Trimming took 1 base from V and 3 from J, leaving 7 bases between them. CDR3 length: 14 amino acids. Germline values: CDR1 MNHNS, CDR2 SASEGT. This CDR3 reads CASSEGGINQPQHF. The CDR3 DNA reads as TGTGCCAGCAGTGAAGGGGGGATCAATCAGCCCCAGCATTTT.

About this clone: The junction departs from the called germline gene at one end, perhaps through a read error. J is TRBJ1-2 and V is TRBV11-2, with D possibly being TRBD1 (5 bases). Germline CDR1 is SGHAT and CDR2 is FQNNGV. The CDR3 sequence is 16 residues long. The DNA for the CDR3 is TGTGCCAGCAGCTCAATTACAGGTCCCAAACTAGATGGCTGCACCTTC. Its translation is CASSSITGPKLDGCTF.

This clone was seen a single time. The CDR3 region has the DNA TGTGCCAGCAGTTCAGAAGGGGGCGTGGGAATCGCAGATACGCAGTATTTT. It is translated as CASSSEGGVGIADTQYF. The V call is TRBV11-3, the J call TRBJ2-3; 7 bases agree with TRBD1. The germline CDR1 and CDR2 sequences are SGHNT and YENEEA. This CDR3 region has 17 residues. V shed 6 bases and J 4 bases; nucleotides not matched to a gene: 16.

The chain uses TRBV6-6 and TRBJ2-7, with unresolved D. Between the trimmed V and J ends, which lost 0 bases and 5 bases, there was a span of 14 bases. Germline loops: CDR1 MNHNY, CDR2 SVGAGI (reference sequence). The CDR3 sequence is 15 residues long. The CDR3 region is CASSYSWRPVHEQYF. As DNA, the CDR3 is TGTGCCAGCAGTTACTCGTGGAGACCAGTCCACGAGCAGTACTTC.

The CDR3, as DNA: TGTGCCTGGAGTGTACACTCGTGGGCGATCCCCTACGAGCAGTACTTC. It specifies CAWSVHSWAIPYEQYF. The chain employs TRBV30 and TRBJ2-7; D remains ambiguous. CDR1 and CDR2 from the germline V gene are GTSNPN and SVGIG (reference sequence). The ends were cut back, 0 bases at V and 2 bases at J, with 17 bases in the middle. The CDR3 sequence is 16 residues long. The full variable domain, its missing parts supplied by reference TRBV30 and TRBJ2-7, is SQTIHQWPATLVQPVGSPLSLECTVEGTSNPNLYWYRQAAGRGLQLLFYSVGIGQISSEVPQNLSASRPQDRQFILSSKKLLLSDSGFYLCAWSVHSWAIPYEQYFGPGTRLTVT.

CDR3 bases: TGCGCCAGCAGCCTCCAGACAGGGGTGGTTCGGGAGCTGTTTTTT. This encodes CASSLQTGVVRELFF. The gene calls are TRBV5-1 and TRBJ2-2; 8 nucleotides agree with TRBD1. V lost 4 bases and J lost 9; bases outside the gene matches: 11. CDR3 length: 15 residues. Per germline, CDR1 SGHRS and CDR2 YFSETQ.

This clone was counted only a few times. V usage is TRBV4-1 and J usage is TRBJ1-1, with D maybe TRBD1 (6 bases). The germline gives CDR1 MGHRA, CDR2 YSYEKL. CDR3 length: 13 amino acids. Trimming cost V 1 base and J 7 bases, with 10 bases left between them. The CDR3 reads CASSQGGGGEAFF. The CDR3 DNA sequence: TGCGCCAGCAGCCAAGGGGGAGGGGGTGAAGCTTTCTTT.

The CDR3 protein is CASSPWDSPSGQFF. CDR3 bases: TGTGCCAGTAGTCCCTGGGACAGCCCCTCCGGGCAGTTCTTC. This rearrangement joins TRBV19 to TRBJ2-1; 7 nucleotides agree with TRBD1. The V gene end was trimmed by 5 bases and the J gene end by 12 bases; junction bases not matched to a gene: 13. This CDR3 is 14 amino acids long. Germline CDR1 is LNHDA and CDR2 is SQIVND (reference sequence).

This clone was recorded once. The genes are TRBV15 and TRBJ1-4; weak D call: TRBD1 (5 bases). Trimming cost V 0 bases and J 4 bases, with 12 bases left between them. The CDR3 length is 16 residues. CDR1 is LNHNV, CDR2 YYDKDF, per germline (reference sequence). CDR3: CATSRDGAAINEKLFF. The CDR3 nucleotides are TGTGCCACCAGCAGAGATGGGGCAGCTATTAATGAAAAACTGTTTTTT. Filled out from reference TRBV15 and TRBJ1-4, the complete variable domain reads DAMVIQNPRYQVTQFGKPVTLSCSQTLNHNVMYWYQQKSSQAPKLLFHYYDKDFNNEADTPDNFQSRRPNTSFCFLDIRSPGLGDTAMYLCATSRDGAAINEKLFFGSGTQLSVL.

This rearrangement joins TRBV28 to TRBJ1-6; weak D call: TRBD1 (5 bases). Germline values: CDR1 MDHEN, CDR2 SYDVKM. This CDR3 comprises 10 residues. The CDR3 reads CAAGGSPLHF. In DNA, the CDR3 is TGTGCGGCTGGGGGTTCACCCCTCCACTTT.

The chain employs TRBV7-2 and TRBJ1-2, with a weak D call TRBD1 (6 bases). Trimming pared 5 bases from V and 2 bases from J, leaving 12 bases between. Germline loops: CDR1 SGHTA, CDR2 FQGNSA. This CDR3 spans 14 amino acids. CDR3 bases: TGTGCCAGCAGCAACCGGGACAACAACTATGGCTACACCTTC. The encoded protein is CASSNRDNNYGYTF.

V usage is TRBV14 and J usage is TRBJ1-2, with D perhaps matching TRBD1 (5 bases). V dropped 0 bases and J dropped 4 bases, with 12 bases sitting between them. The CDR3 totals 15 residues. Germline CDR1 reads SGHDN; CDR2 reads FVKESK. CDR3 residues: CASSQDRGAVYGYTF. CDR3 sequence (DNA): TGTGCCAGCAGCCAAGATCGCGGGGCCGTCTATGGCTACACCTTC.

This chain links TRBV5-1 with TRBJ1-2; D remains unclear. V shed 7 bases and J shed 8 bases, with 27 bases lying between them. Germline CDR1 is SGHRS and CDR2 is YFSETQ. This CDR3 is 16 amino acids long. CDR3 coding DNA: TGCGCCAGCGCCGGGGAGAGTGGCCTAGGTTCCGGGGGCTACACCTTC. It encodes CASAGESGLGSGGYTF.

The gene calls are TRBV4-1 and TRBJ2-3; D unresolved. The length of the CDR3 is 12 residues. V gave up 1 base and J gave up 9 bases, with 8 bases separating them. Germline CDR1 and CDR2: MGHRA and YSYEKL. The CDR3: CASSQVMETQYF. The CDR3 region has the DNA TGCGCCAGCAGCCAAGTTATGGAGACGCAGTATTTT.

This chain connects TRBV5-6 to TRBJ1-4; D possibly corresponds to TRBD1 (6 bases). The CDR3 spans 13 residues. The germline gives CDR1 SGHDT, CDR2 YYEEEE. Trimming took off 4 bases at V and 8 bases at J, with 12 bases between the two ends. CDR3 DNA: TGTGCCAGCAGCCTCCGGACAGCGGAAAAACTGTTTTTT. Its protein is CASSLRTAEKLFF. The full variable domain, in which reference TRBV5-6 and TRBJ1-4 provide the parts outside the CDR3, is DAGVTQSPTHLIKTRGQQVTLRCSPKSGHDTVSWYQQALGQGPQFIFQYYEEEERQRGNFPDRFSGHQFPNYSSELNVNALLLGDSALYLCASSLRTAEKLFFGSGTQLSVL.

The table lists this clone with a count of one. The V call is TRBV7-2, the J call TRBJ2-6, with TRBD2 matching over 14 bases. This CDR3 is built from 19 residues. The J segment lost 0 bases and the V segment lost 4 bases, leaving 5 bases of the junction unmatched. Germline CDR1 SGHTA, CDR2 FQGNSA. The CDR3 sequence is CASSSRLAGGYSGANVLTF. The CDR3 nucleotides are TGTGCCAGCAGCTCCCGACTAGCGGGGGGGTACTCTGGGGCCAACGTCCTGACTTTC.

This sequence joins TRBV19 and TRBJ2-3; 7 bases fit TRBD1. J gave up 1 base and V 10 bases, and 11 bases lay outside the gene matches. Germline V CDR1 and CDR2: LNHDA, SQIVND (reference sequence). This CDR3 has 15 amino acids. DNA for the CDR3: TGTGCCACATCCCATCGGACAGGCCGCACAGATACGCAGTATTTT. Protein sequence: CATSHRTGRTDTQYF.

The V and J genes are TRBV7-9 and TRBJ2-7; TRBD1 aligns across 11 bases. Germline V gives CDR1 SEHNR, CDR2 FQNEAQ (reference sequence). V lost 6 bases and J lost 3; bases outside the gene matches: 7. This CDR3 is 15 amino acids long. Here the CDR3 DNA reads TGTGCCAGCAGTAGGAGGGGGACAGGGGGCTACGAGCAGTACTTC. Its translation: CASSRRGTGGYEQYF.